These 2 T cell receptor beta chains share one sample of origin, sequenced in a study of blood T cell repertoires in COVID-19. This table comes from immunoSEQ multiplex PCR, and its TCRdb copy is limited to in-frame clones, with some not included. The sample holds about 360,000 clones, about 87% seen once. Sequenced input: PBMCs or T cells enriched from blood (not recorded which). The receptors were sampled from a young man who had recovered from COVID-19.

The genes are TRBV12-2 and TRBJ1-1. TRBV12-2 is flagged as a pseudogene. The CDR3 is 15 residues long. The CDR3 DNA reads as TGTGCAAGTCGCTTAGGAGGGACTCCAAACACTGAAGCTTTCTTT. It codes for CASRLGGTPNTEAFF.

Notes on this clone: Its ends do not fully match the called genes, so a read error is possible. The CDR3 DNA is TGTGCCAGCAGTTTACAGGCGGGACGGATAATTTTT. The encoded protein is CASSLQAGRIIF. This rearrangement joins TRBV12-3 or TRBV12-4 to TRBJ1-4; possible D gene TRBD1, 5 bases. The CDR3 spans 12 residues.